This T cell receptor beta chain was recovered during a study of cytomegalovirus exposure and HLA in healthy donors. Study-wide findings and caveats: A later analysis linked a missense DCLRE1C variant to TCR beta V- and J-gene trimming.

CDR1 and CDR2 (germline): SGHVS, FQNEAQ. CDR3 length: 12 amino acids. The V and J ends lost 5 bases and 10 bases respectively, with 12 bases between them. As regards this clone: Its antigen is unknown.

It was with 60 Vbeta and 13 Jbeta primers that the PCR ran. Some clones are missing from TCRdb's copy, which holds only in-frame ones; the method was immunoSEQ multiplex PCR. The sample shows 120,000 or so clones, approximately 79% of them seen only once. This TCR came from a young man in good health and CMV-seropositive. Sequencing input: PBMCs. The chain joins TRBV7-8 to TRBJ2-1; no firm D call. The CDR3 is CASSLSPQEQFF. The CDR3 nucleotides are TGTGCCAGCAGCCTATCCCCACAGGAGCAGTTCTTC.